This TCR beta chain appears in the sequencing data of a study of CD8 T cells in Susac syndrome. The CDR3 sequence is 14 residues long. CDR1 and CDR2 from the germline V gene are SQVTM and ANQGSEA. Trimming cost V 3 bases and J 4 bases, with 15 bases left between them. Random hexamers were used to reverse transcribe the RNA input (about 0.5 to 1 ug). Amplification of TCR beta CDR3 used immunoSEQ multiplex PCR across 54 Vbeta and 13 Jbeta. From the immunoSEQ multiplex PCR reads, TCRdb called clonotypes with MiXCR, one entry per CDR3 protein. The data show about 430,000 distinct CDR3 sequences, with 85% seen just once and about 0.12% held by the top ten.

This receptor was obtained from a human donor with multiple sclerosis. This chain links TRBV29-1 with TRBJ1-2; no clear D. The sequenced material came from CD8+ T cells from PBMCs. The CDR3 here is CSVELEGRPYGYTF. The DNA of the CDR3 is TGCAGCGTTGAGTTGGAAGGCAGACCCTATGGCTACACCTTC.